Each of the 6 T cell receptor beta chains below was sequenced from the same sample in a study of blood T cell repertoires in COVID-19. Assay: immunoSEQ multiplex PCR; the TCRdb copy retains only in-frame clones and omits some. In the table there are around 150,000 clones, approximately 88% of which are singletons. Sequencing was carried out using peripheral blood. The receptors here all came from a man aged 65 to 79 with acute or convalescent COVID-19.

This chain connects TRBV7-2 to TRBJ2-1; 12 nucleotides match TRBD2. CDR1 is SGHTA and CDR2 is FQGNSA in the germline V gene. This CDR3 spans 16 amino acids. Trimming took 5 bases from V and 4 from J; bases not matched to a gene: 6. DNA of the CDR3: TGTGCCAGCAGCCCACTAGCGGGGGGCCTATACAATGAGCAGTTCTTC. This translates into CASSPLAGGLYNEQFF.

The chain carries TRBV18 and TRBJ1-4; no clear D gene. The germline CDR1 and CDR2 sequences are KGHSH and LQKENI. Between the trimmed V and J ends, which lost 1 base and 5 bases, there was a span of 17 bases. The CDR3 loop spans 17 amino acids. The CDR3 DNA reads TGTGCCAGCTCACCACGAGCCATTAGCGGCCCCAATGAAAAACTGTTTTTT. Residues: CASSPRAISGPNEKLFF.

The chain joins TRBV25-1 to TRBJ1-2; 7 nucleotides agree with TRBD1. Per germline, CDR1 MGHDK and CDR2 SYGVNS. The CDR3 is made up of 13 amino acids. V trimming: 4 bases; J trimming: 2 bases; junction bases outside the gene matches: 1. CDR3 loop: CASSGQGNYGYTF. As DNA, the CDR3 is TGTGCCAGCAGTGGACAGGGAAACTATGGCTACACCTTC.

This chain uses TRBV11-2 with TRBJ1-2; TRBD1 aligns across 8 bases. The CDR3 spans 14 residues. Germline lookup yields CDR1 SGHAT and CDR2 FQNNGV. V lost 5 bases, J lost 7 bases, and 9 bases stayed unmatched. The CDR3 reads CASSRVTGEVGYTF. The CDR3 bases are TGTGCCAGCAGCAGGGTGACAGGGGAAGTTGGCTACACCTTC.

This chain connects TRBV3-1 (or the pseudogene TRBV3-2) to TRBJ2-1; the match to TRBD2 covers 15 bases. The CDR3 extends over 18 amino acids. The germline CDR1 and CDR2 sequences are LGHDT and YNNKEL (reference sequence). The junction had 12 bases not matched to a gene; V was cut back by 4 bases and J by 8 bases. The CDR3 DNA reads TGTGCCAGCAGCCCAAACGGACTAGCGGGAGGGGGCCCCCATGAGCAGTTCTTC. Its protein product is CASSPNGLAGGGPHEQFF.

This sequence joins TRBV5-1 and TRBJ2-1; D remains unclear. This CDR3 has 14 amino acids. Trimming removed 0 bases at V and 4 bases at J, with 8 bases between. CDR1 and CDR2 from the germline V gene are SGHRS and YFSETQ. The CDR3 spells CASSLAAVYNEQFF. The CDR3 region has the DNA TGCGCCAGCAGCTTGGCTGCAGTTTACAATGAGCAGTTCTTC.